One sample yielded the 30 T cell receptor beta chains listed below, sequenced in a study of TIL therapy for anti-PD-1-resistant metastatic lung cancer. Time point meaning: pre-treatment sample, taken before nivolumab and TIL therapy. The libraries were made with immunoSEQ v3. Clones were sequenced by immunoSEQ multiplex PCR, and TCRdb holds only the in-frame ones, with some missing. The sample records about 47,000 clones, 86% being singletons. Sample: blood, taken at baseline. These receptors all come from a person aged 25-85 years with non-small cell lung cancer.

The chain joins TRBV7-9 to TRBJ2-3; possibly TRBD2 for D (5 bases). V lost 5 bases and J lost 1, with 10 bases in between. The CDR3 is made up of 14 amino acids. CDR1 SEHNR and CDR2 FQNEAQ come from the germline V gene (reference sequence). CDR3 sequence reads: CASSLGLGTDTQYF. The CDR3 nucleotides are TGTGCCAGCAGCCTTGGACTGGGCACAGATACGCAGTATTTT. The whole variable domain, filled in from reference TRBV7-9 and TRBJ2-3, reads DTGVSQNPRHKITKRGQNVTFRCDPISEHNRLYWYRQTLGQGPEFLTYFQNEAQLEKSRLLSDRFSAERPKGSFSTLEIQRTEQGDSAMYLCASSLGLGTDTQYFGPGTRLTVL.

The chain couples TRBV7-2 to TRBJ2-7; D perhaps matches TRBD2 (6 bases). Germline V gene data show CDR1 as SGHTA and CDR2 as FQGNSA. The length of the CDR3 is 13 residues. Trimming left V 0 bases short and J 6 bases short, with 9 bases between. CDR3 bases: TGTGCCAGCAGCTTAGCGAGGGGAGGCGAGCAGTACTTC. This encodes CASSLARGGEQYF.

This sequence joins TRBV6-5 and TRBJ2-7; D possibly matches TRBD1 or TRBD2 (5 bases each). Trimming stripped 7 bases from V and 5 bases from J, with 21 bases between. The germline V gene encodes CDR1 MNHEY and CDR2 SVGAGI. The CDR3 runs to 15 residues. The CDR3 sequence is CASTYTGAGSHEQYF. The CDR3 nucleotides are TGTGCCAGCACCTACACCGGGGCAGGGAGCCACGAGCAGTACTTC.

In this sample, this clone turned up once. The chain links TRBV30 to TRBJ2-3; perhaps TRBD2 as D (6 bases). Germline lookup yields CDR1 GTSNPN and CDR2 SVGIG (reference sequence). Trimming left V 0 bases short and J 6 bases short, with 16 bases between. The CDR3 sequence is 15 residues long. Here the CDR3 reads CAWSVLGGSIDTQYF. DNA for the CDR3: TGTGCCTGGAGTGTACTTGGGGGGAGCATTGATACGCAGTATTTT.

This clone was seen more than once but under ten times. V and J are TRBV6-5 and TRBJ1-3; D is perhaps TRBD1 (5 bases). The germline CDR1 and CDR2 sequences are MNHEY and SVGAGI. V was trimmed by 0 bases and J by 2 bases, leaving 8 bases between them. The CDR3 has 15 residues. The CDR3 sequence: CASSYSGQPGNTIYF. Written as DNA, the CDR3 is TGTGCCAGCAGTTACTCGGGGCAGCCTGGAAACACCATATATTTT.

This chain connects TRBV11-2 to TRBJ2-1; D uncertain. Germline CDR1 reads SGHAT; CDR2 reads FQNNGV. This CDR3 is 16 amino acids long. Between the trimmed V and J ends, which lost 0 bases and 1 base, there was a span of 10 bases. CDR3 in DNA: TGTGCCAGCAGCTTAGATCCAGGTGTTTCCTACAATGAGCAGTTCTTC. Its protein product is CASSLDPGVSYNEQFF.

To note about this clone: At the DNA level, this CDR3 is encoded by other sequences in the same sample as well. J is TRBJ1-5 and V is TRBV6-5, with D possibly matching TRBD1 (5 bases). V was shortened by 8 bases and J by 0 bases, with 11 bases between the two germline ends. Germline V lookup: CDR1 MNHEY, CDR2 SVGAGI. The CDR3 extends over 14 amino acids. Here the CDR3 reads CASGGLYSNQPQHF. The CDR3 DNA is TGTGCCAGCGGGGGTCTGTATAGCAATCAGCCCCAGCATTTT.

The chain is built from TRBV7-2 and TRBJ2-3; possibly TRBD1 for D (5 bases). The CDR3 runs to 12 residues. Trimming shortened V by 1 base and J by 9 bases, and 8 bases separated the two germline ends. The germline V gene has CDR1 SGHTA and CDR2 FQGNSA. CDR3: CASSLDTGTQYF. Here the CDR3 DNA reads TGTGCCAGCAGCTTAGATACAGGAACGCAGTATTTT.

This clone was counted once. V is TRBV4-2 and J is TRBJ2-3; no clear D gene. Per the germline V gene, CDR1 is LGHNA and CDR2 is YNFKEQ. CDR3 length: 13 amino acids. V was clipped by 1 base and J by 5 bases, with 7 bases between them. The DNA of the CDR3 is TGTGCCAGCAGCCAAGTCTTAAAAGATACGCAGTATTTT. Its protein product is CASSQVLKDTQYF.

The gene calls are TRBV30 and TRBJ2-7; 7 nucleotides line up with TRBD1. The germline CDR1 and CDR2 sequences are GTSNPN and SVGIG (reference sequence). The CDR3 has 14 amino acids. With 0 bases clipped from V and 3 bases from J, the junction kept 5 bases outside the gene matches. The CDR3 region is CAWSVLNRGYEQYF. For the CDR3, the DNA is TGTGCCTGGAGTGTACTGAACAGGGGCTACGAGCAGTACTTC.

The chain has TRBV21-1 and TRBJ2-7; the table names TRBD2, a call not compared with the DNA. TRBV21-1 is classified as a pseudogene. This CDR3 region has 15 residues. This CDR3 reads CASSKWEGSSYEQYF. In DNA, the CDR3 is TGTGCCAGCAGCAAATGGGAGGGGAGCTCCTACGAGCAGTACTTC.

This chain uses TRBV5-5 with TRBJ1-2, with D tentatively TRBD1 (5 bases). Germline V gene lookup returns CDR1 SGHKS and CDR2 YYEKEE (reference sequence). V gave up 0 bases and J gave up 8 bases, with 14 bases separating them. The CDR3 covers 14 residues. In DNA, the CDR3 is TGTGCCAGCAGCTTGGCCGTGCAGGGAGGCGGCTACACCTTC. Amino acid sequence: CASSLAVQGGGYTF.

This chain connects TRBV5-5 to TRBJ2-7, with D perhaps being TRBD1 or TRBD2 (5 bases each). Germline CDR1 and CDR2: SGHKS and YYEKEE (reference sequence). Deletions cut 5 bases from V and 5 bases from J, with 14 bases between. The CDR3 runs to 13 residues. CDR3 DNA: TGTGCCAGCAGTCGGGACGCAAAGGACGAGCAGTACTTC. Amino acids: CASSRDAKDEQYF.

The gene calls are TRBV5-8 and TRBJ1-2; 8 bases are shared with TRBD1. The ends lost 5 bases at V and 0 bases at J; junction bases unmatched: 3. The CDR3 length is 14 residues. Germline CDR1 SGHTS, CDR2 YDEGEE. DNA of the CDR3: TGTGCCAGCAGTCCGGACAGGGCTAACTATGGCTACACCTTC. This encodes CASSPDRANYGYTF.

The chain is built from TRBV7-9 and TRBJ2-5, with D uncertain. The CDR3 is 14 residues long. Deletions cut 0 bases from V and 6 bases from J, with 11 bases between. The germline CDR1 and CDR2 sequences are SEHNR and FQNEAQ (reference sequence). CDR3 in amino acids: CASSLAASWQTQYF. The CDR3 nucleotides read TGTGCCAGCAGCTTAGCGGCGTCCTGGCAGACCCAGTACTTC.

The genes are TRBV7-2 and TRBJ1-1; the D gene is possibly TRBD1 (5 bases). The V and J ends lost 2 bases and 0 bases respectively, with 7 bases between them. Germline V gives CDR1 SGHTA, CDR2 FQGNSA. This CDR3 is 14 amino acids long. CDR3 protein: CASSLTGLNTEAFF. CDR3 nucleotides: TGTGCCAGCAGCTTAACAGGCCTGAACACTGAAGCTTTCTTT.

This clone showed up just once. The chain couples TRBV6-6 to TRBJ1-2; 9 bases fit TRBD1. Germline lookup yields CDR1 MNHNY and CDR2 SVGAGI (reference sequence). Trimming cost V 2 bases and J 7 bases; bases outside gene matches: 5. The CDR3 sequence is 14 residues long. CDR3 sequence: CASSYDTGGGGYTF. CDR3 in DNA: TGTGCCAGCAGTTACGACACAGGGGGCGGTGGCTACACCTTC.

The chain links TRBV30 to TRBJ2-7, with 10 bases lining up with TRBD2. J gave up 2 bases and V 3 bases, and 7 bases lay outside the gene matches. The CDR3 totals 15 residues. Germline V gene sequence: CDR1 GTSNPN, CDR2 SVGIG (reference sequence). This CDR3 is CAWRATSGSTYEQYF. The CDR3 DNA reads as TGTGCCTGGAGGGCGACTAGCGGGTCTACCTACGAGCAGTACTTC.

This clone was observed a few times. The chain has TRBV30 and TRBJ1-2; D not resolved. Per the germline V gene, CDR1 is GTSNPN and CDR2 is SVGIG (reference sequence). The CDR3 consists of 11 residues. Trimming stripped 3 bases from V and 2 bases from J, with 4 bases between. The chain's CDR3 is CAWRTNYGYTF. The CDR3 DNA follows: TGTGCCTGGAGGACGAACTATGGCTACACCTTC. Drawing the rest from reference TRBV30 and TRBJ1-2, the complete variable domain is SQTIHQWPATLVQPVGSPLSLECTVEGTSNPNLYWYRQAAGRGLQLLFYSVGIGQISSEVPQNLSASRPQDRQFILSSKKLLLSDSGFYLCAWRTNYGYTFGSGTRLTVV.

The chain couples TRBV28 to TRBJ2-7; the D is unclear. Trimming took off 5 bases at V and 3 bases at J, with 14 bases between the two ends. Germline values: CDR1 MDHEN, CDR2 SYDVKM. This CDR3 has 14 residues. CDR3 amino acids: CASSLSGSLYEQYF. In nucleotides, the CDR3 is TGTGCCAGCAGTCTCTCCGGCTCCCTCTACGAGCAGTACTTC.

This chain links TRBV7-6 with TRBJ2-3; D assignment may be TRBD1 or TRBD2 (7 bases each). Germline-derived CDR1 and CDR2 are SGHVS and FNYEAQ. Trimming shortened V by 3 bases and J by 1 base, and 11 bases separated the two germline ends. The CDR3 extends over 15 amino acids. The CDR3 protein is CASSFRGGGTDTQYF. The CDR3 nucleotides are TGTGCCAGCAGCTTCAGGGGGGGAGGCACAGATACGCAGTATTTT.

V usage is TRBV5-1 and J usage is TRBJ2-3; the match to TRBD2 covers 15 bases. V was clipped by 4 bases and J by 6 bases; unmatched bases: 6. The CDR3 loop spans 16 amino acids. Germline V gives CDR1 SGHRS, CDR2 YFSETQ. In DNA form, the CDR3 reads TGCGCCAGCAGCCCCGGACTAGCGGGAGGGCCGGATACGCAGTATTTT. Residues: CASSPGLAGGPDTQYF.

This chain joins TRBV2 and TRBJ1-5; TRBD1 matches at 9 bases. Germline values: CDR1 SNHLY, CDR2 FYNNEI. The CDR3 is 14 residues long. V trimming: 4 bases; J trimming: 7 bases; junction bases outside the gene matches: 5. CDR3 coding DNA: TGTGCCAGCAGTGGCGACAGGGGGGACCAGCCCCAGCATTTT. Protein: CASSGDRGDQPQHF.

The V and J genes are TRBV2 and TRBJ2-7; D is perhaps TRBD1 (6 bases). The germline V and J ends were trimmed by 11 bases and 5 bases, with 22 bases remaining between them. The CDR3 spans 14 residues. CDR1 is SNHLY, CDR2 FYNNEI, per germline. The CDR3 sequence: CAAHQQGRRHEQYF. The CDR3 nucleotides are TGTGCCGCTCACCAACAGGGAAGAAGGCACGAGCAGTACTTC.

The V and J genes are TRBV5-1 and TRBJ2-3; D may be TRBD2 (7 bases). With 0 bases removed from V and 0 bases from J, the gap between germline ends came to 11 bases. Germline CDR1 reads SGHRS; CDR2 reads YFSETQ. This CDR3 spans 16 amino acids. The CDR3 loop is CASSLVGGLSTDTQYF. Written as DNA, the CDR3 is TGCGCCAGCAGCTTGGTGGGGGGGCTGAGCACAGATACGCAGTATTTT.

The rearrangement joins TRBV3-1 (or the pseudogene TRBV3-2) to TRBJ2-7; TRBD2 agrees at 7 bases. Unmatched junction bases numbered 9, after V lost 4 bases and J lost 3 bases. The CDR3 totals 15 residues. CDR1 is LGHDT, CDR2 YNNKEL, per germline (reference sequence). Written as DNA, the CDR3 is TGTGCCAGCAGCCCGACTTCGCGGGAGTTCTACGAGCAGTACTTC. Translated, it gives CASSPTSREFYEQYF.

The genes are TRBV6-5 and TRBJ2-5; D remains ambiguous. In germline, CDR1 is MNHEY, CDR2 SVGAGI. The V end was cut by 6 bases, the J end by 5 bases, with 4 bases between. The CDR3 covers 10 residues. The CDR3 bases are TGTGCCAGCAGCAGGGAGACCCAGTACTTC. As protein: CASSRETQYF.

The V and J genes are TRBV18 and TRBJ2-1, with D hard to call. The CDR3 has 11 amino acids. The V and J ends lost 8 bases and 8 bases respectively, with 10 bases between them. The germline V gene has CDR1 KGHSH and CDR2 LQKENI. CDR3 residues: CASDRRDEQFF. The CDR3 coding sequence is TGTGCCAGCGACCGGCGTGATGAGCAGTTCTTC.

This clone showed up just once. DNA for the CDR3: TGCGCCAGCAGCCAAGATTTAGGACAGGGGGCGCGGGACGGGGAGCTGTTTTTT. This translates into CASSQDLGQGARDGELFF. This chain connects TRBV4-3 to TRBJ2-2; 11 positions match TRBD1. This CDR3 has 18 residues. V was pared by 0 bases and J by 7 bases, with 10 bases of the junction left unmatched. CDR1 LGHNA and CDR2 YSLEER come from the germline V gene.

This clone turned up a few times. The CDR3 loop reads CASSPGPPQGYTF. CDR3 sequence (DNA): TGTGCCAGCAGCCCAGGACCGCCACAGGGCTACACCTTC. This chain uses TRBV5-4 with TRBJ1-2; no firm D call. Trimming took off 4 bases at V and 8 bases at J, with 15 bases between the two ends. The CDR3 totals 13 residues. Looked up from germline, CDR1 is SGHNT and CDR2 is YYREEE (reference sequence).